The next 9 T cell receptor beta chains were all read from a single sample in a study of blood T cell repertoires in COVID-19. The table came from immunoSEQ multiplex PCR; TCRdb's copy has only in-frame clones and leaves some out. The table shows 390,000 or so clones, with more than 70% occurring only once. The sample was peripheral blood. The receptors derive from a woman in her thirties with COVID-19, enrolled during active disease.

J is TRBJ2-1 and V is TRBV6-2 or TRBV6-3; 13 bases align to TRBD2. The CDR3 totals 15 residues. Germline V gives CDR1 MNHEY, CDR2 SVGEGT. V trimming: 5 bases; J trimming: 7 bases; junction bases outside the gene matches: 5. CDR3 in DNA: TGTGCCAGCAGTCGCCCGGGACTAGCGGGGAATGAGCAGTTCTTC. Translated: CASSRPGLAGNEQFF.

In this sample, this clone turned up once. The gene calls are TRBV7-9 and TRBJ2-3, with D perhaps matching TRBD2 (7 bases). Germline V CDR1 and CDR2: SEHNR, FQNEAQ (reference sequence). The ends were cut back, 8 bases at V and 1 base at J, with 10 bases in the middle. The CDR3 has 13 residues. The CDR3 is CASGGAGTDTQYF. CDR3 in DNA: TGTGCCAGCGGGGGGGCGGGCACAGATACGCAGTATTTT.

CDR3: CSASGQGVHNEQFF. The CDR3 nucleotides read TGCAGCGCCTCTGGACAGGGGGTCCACAATGAGCAGTTCTTC. The rearrangement uses TRBV29-1 and TRBJ2-1; 10 nucleotides line up with TRBD1. CDR3 length equals 14 residues. The junction had 8 bases not matched to a gene; V was cut back by 7 bases and J by 5 bases. The germline CDR1 and CDR2 sequences are SQVTM and ANQGSEA.

V and J are TRBV5-4 and TRBJ2-5; D is perhaps TRBD1 (5 bases). V was trimmed by 8 bases and J by 0 bases, leaving 11 bases between them. The CDR3 consists of 13 residues. Germline V gene lookup returns CDR1 SGHNT and CDR2 YYREEE (reference sequence). The DNA of the CDR3 is TGTGCCAGTAGAGACAGCGACCAAGAGACCCAGTACTTC. It encodes CASRDSDQETQYF.

J is TRBJ2-7 and V is TRBV6-5, with 13 bases identical to TRBD2. The trim removed 4 bases at V and 7 bases at J, leaving 10 bases unmatched. CDR1 is MNHEY and CDR2 is SVGAGI in the germline V gene. The length of the CDR3 is 16 residues. In nucleotides, the CDR3 is TGTGCCAGCAGTTTCTCCAGACTAGCGGGGGGCAGGGAGCAGTACTTC. This encodes CASSFSRLAGGREQYF.

V usage is TRBV19 and J usage is TRBJ1-1; the D gene is possibly TRBD1 (5 bases). V was cut by 4 bases and J by 1 base, with 19 bases left in between. The length of the CDR3 is 17 residues. Per the germline V gene, CDR1 is LNHDA and CDR2 is SQIVND (reference sequence). The CDR3 coding sequence is TGTGCCAGTAGTAGGGGTAGGGGAACAGTGGAGAACACTGAAGCTTTCTTT. It is translated as CASSRGRGTVENTEAFF.

The chain recombines TRBV28 with TRBJ2-3, with D unclear. Germline V gives CDR1 MDHEN, CDR2 SYDVKM. This CDR3 is built from 17 residues. Trimming shortened V by 6 bases and J by 0 bases, and 19 bases separated the two germline ends. The CDR3 nucleotides read TGTGCCAGCAGACCCCCGGTTGGGCCTCCAAGCACAGATACGCAGTATTTT. Encoded protein: CASRPPVGPPSTDTQYF.

This chain joins TRBV19 and TRBJ1-2, with 10 bases identical to TRBD1. This CDR3 has 14 residues. Germline V gene sequence: CDR1 LNHDA, CDR2 SQIVND (reference sequence). Trimming cost V 6 bases and J 6 bases; bases outside gene matches: 7. The CDR3 loop is CASSTPTGGDGYTF. CDR3 DNA sequence: TGTGCCAGTAGCACCCCGACAGGGGGCGATGGCTACACCTTC.

This CDR3 is CASSGGAIADTQYF. The CDR3 DNA sequence: TGTGCCAGCAGTGGGGGGGCCATCGCAGATACGCAGTATTTT. V usage is TRBV28 and J usage is TRBJ2-3; D perhaps matches TRBD2 (7 bases). The germline V gene has CDR1 MDHEN and CDR2 SYDVKM. CDR3 size: 14 residues. The V end was cut by 5 bases, the J end by 4 bases, with 13 bases between.